The following is a TCR beta chain sequence with its context. Its specificity is not known. CDR3 length: 14 residues. The data stem from a study of brain T cells in children with intractable seizures. Study observations and caveats: Pre- and post-surgery blood differed in depth, so pre-surgery absences may be undersampling.

Only cases whose brain tissue showed the highest T cell transcript signatures were sequenced. At least one anti-epileptic drug was given before surgery. Clones were read by immunoSEQ multiplex PCR, and TCRdb kept only the in-frame ones, dropping some. The table has around 38,000 clones, over 75% seen once. This TCR derives from a girl aged 2 to 10 with tuberous sclerosis and intractable seizures. This specimen consisted of peripheral blood, obtained at surgery. The V gene is TRBV7-5, the J gene TRBJ1-5. TRBV7-5 represents a pseudogene. The CDR3 spells CVRSSDEGNQPQHF. CDR3 in DNA: TGTGTCAGAAGCTCAGACGAGGGCAATCAGCCCCAGCATTTT.